Listed here is a single T cell receptor (beta chain). Its antigen is unidentified. V lost 1 base, J lost 2 bases, and 9 bases stayed unmatched. CDR1 SGHTA and CDR2 FQGNSA come from the germline V gene. The CDR3 length is 17 residues. Primed by a sample-barcoded 5' primer and a J-beta primer mix, a second PCR proceeded for about 7 to 11 cycles. TCRdb re-derived calls from the 5' RACE reads in MiXCR, one entry per CDR3 protein. The sample has about 1.1 million distinct CDR3 sequences, roughly two fifths seen once. The data were obtained in a study of blood T cells in healthy people across ages. Whole-study findings and limits: Donor CMV infection status was unknown, possibly confounding age-related changes in expanded clonotypes.

The chain employs TRBV7-2 and TRBJ2-3, with 7 bases identical to TRBD1. The source material was blood. This TCR came from a man younger than 35 in good health. The CDR3 protein is CASSLGTGGPSTDTQYF. Here the CDR3 DNA reads TGTGCCAGCAGCTTAGGGACAGGAGGCCCCTCCACAGATACGCAGTATTTT.